The next 5 T cell receptor beta chains were all read from a single sample in a study of T cell repertoires in cytomegalovirus infection (dated by TCRdb to between 2018 and 2021). These TCRs are of unknown antigen specificity. Reading the label with the study, this specimen's treatment or condition is: in vitro stimulation with specific CMV peptide epitopes to enrich CMV-specific T cells. The sequencer was an Illumina HiSeq 1500. TCRdb applied fastp at Q25 and MiXCR to the public reads, then kept only in-frame beta chains. A single entry per CDR3 protein holds the most common genes and DNA from its merged rows. Within this sample are fewer than 1,000,000 distinct CDR3 sequences, with around 29% of them counted one time only. Jointly, the top ten make up over 12% of the sample. The source material was cultured CD8+ T cells from PBMCs, sampled from culture after CMV antigen stimulation. Source of these receptors: a human donor in good health (CMV status not recorded). Some clones in this sample may be carry-over from other donors' samples.

This clonotype came up a few times. This chain joins TRBV5-4 and TRBJ2-3, with D hard to call. Trimming took off 0 bases at V and 2 bases at J, with 13 bases between the two ends. Per the germline V gene, CDR1 is SGHNT and CDR2 is YYREEE (reference sequence). The CDR3 runs 16 residues. CDR3 DNA: TGTGCCAGCAGCTTGGGACCGGACGAGCTCACAGATACGCAGTATTTT. This codes for CASSLGPDELTDTQYF. Based on the CDR3 plus reference TRBV5-4 and TRBJ2-3, the full variable domain is ETGVTQSPTHLIKTRGQQVTLRCSSQSGHNTVSWYQQALGQGPQFIFQYYREEENGRGNFPPRFSGLQFPNYSSELNVNALELDDSALYLCASSLGPDELTDTQYFGPGTRLTVL.

The V and J genes are TRBV19 and TRBJ2-1; the D gene could be TRBD1 or TRBD2 (5 bases each). V was clipped by 6 bases and J by 3 bases, with 12 bases between them. The CDR3 is 14 amino acids. The germline V gene encodes CDR1 LNHDA and CDR2 SQIVND (reference sequence). The CDR3 region is CASSYGALYNEQFF. The CDR3 DNA sequence: TGTGCCAGTAGCTACGGGGCGCTCTACAATGAGCAGTTCTTC. The full variable domain, with the rest looked up from reference TRBV19 and TRBJ2-1, is DGGITQSPKYLFRKEGQNVTLSCEQNLNHDAMYWYRQDPGQGLRLIYYSQIVNDFQKGDIAEGYSVSREKKESFPLTVTSAQKNPTAFYLCASSYGALYNEQFFGPGTRLTVL.

This clonotype was seen a handful of times. The chain employs TRBV12-5 and TRBJ2-4; D is uncertain. Germline V CDR1 and CDR2: LGHNT, FRNRAP. CDR3 length equals 12 residues. Between the trimmed V and J ends, which lost 7 bases and 11 bases, there was a span of 15 bases. CDR3 nucleotide sequence: TGTGCTAGTGCCCAGAGCAGTCGGCTTCAGTACTTC. Translation gives CASAQSSRLQYF.

The CDR3 DNA reads as TGTGCCAGCACCTTGGAGCCCAGCTCCTACAATGAGCAGTTCTTC. This codes for CASTLEPSSYNEQFF. The chain has TRBV27 and TRBJ2-1; D ambiguous. The germline CDR1 and CDR2 sequences are MNHEY and SMNVEV (reference sequence). The CDR3 consists of 15 residues. V was clipped by 7 bases and J by 0 bases, with 13 bases between them.

In its sample, this clonotype was seen a few times. This chain joins TRBV20-1 and TRBJ1-5, with 7 bases that match TRBD1. Germline V lookup: CDR1 DFQATT, CDR2 SNEGSKA (reference sequence). V lost 0 bases and J lost 7; bases outside the gene matches: 9. This CDR3 comprises 15 residues. CDR3 residues: CSARDRGGGRQPQHF. The CDR3 DNA reads as TGCAGTGCTAGAGATCGCGGAGGGGGCAGGCAGCCCCAGCATTTT.